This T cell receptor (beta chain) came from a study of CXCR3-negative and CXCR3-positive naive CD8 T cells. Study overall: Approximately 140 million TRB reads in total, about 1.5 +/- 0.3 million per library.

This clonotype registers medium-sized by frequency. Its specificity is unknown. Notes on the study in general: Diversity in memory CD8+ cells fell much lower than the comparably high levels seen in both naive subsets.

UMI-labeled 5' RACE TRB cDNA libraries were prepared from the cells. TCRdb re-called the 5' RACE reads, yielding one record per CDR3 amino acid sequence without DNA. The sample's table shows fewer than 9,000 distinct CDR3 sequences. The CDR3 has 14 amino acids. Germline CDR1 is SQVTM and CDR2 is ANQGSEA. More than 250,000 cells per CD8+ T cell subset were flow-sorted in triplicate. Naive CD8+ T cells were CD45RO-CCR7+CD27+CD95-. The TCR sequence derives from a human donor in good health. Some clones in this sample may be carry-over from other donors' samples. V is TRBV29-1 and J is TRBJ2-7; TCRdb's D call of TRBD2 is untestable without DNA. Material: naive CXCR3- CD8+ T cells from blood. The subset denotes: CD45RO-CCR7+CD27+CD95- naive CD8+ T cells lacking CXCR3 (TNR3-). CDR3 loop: CSVHLAGRTYEQYF.